The clone carrying this T cell receptor (beta chain) occurred a few times. Some clones are missing from TCRdb's copy, which holds only in-frame ones; the method was immunoSEQ multiplex PCR. The profile shows some 150,000 clones, 80% of them singletons. CDR1 and CDR2 from the germline V gene are MNHEY and SMNVEV (reference sequence). V lost 6 bases and J lost 9, with 15 bases in between. This CDR3 spans 13 amino acids. This record comes from a study of blood T cell repertoires in COVID-19. At the level of the study: Sources were T cells, B-cell-depleted T cells, or PBMCs; the material itself was cDNA or gDNA.

V usage is TRBV27 and J usage is TRBJ2-4; a possible D gene is TRBD1 (6 bases). The specimen sequenced was peripheral blood. The source of this sequence is a man in his 60s with acute or convalescent COVID-19. CDR3 DNA: TGTGCCAGCAGCTACAGGGCCCAAACCATTCAGTACTTC. This sequence encodes CASSYRAQTIQYF.